The present TCR beta chain was sequenced within a study of quantifying T cell responses using KT2 cells. The overall study: cDNA was made from DNase-treated RNA using alpha and beta constant primers. The T4 ligation step was estimated to exceed 8.5% efficiency under optimum conditions. The second PCR ran as a qPCR until a predetermined fluorescence threshold was reached.

This clonotype was seen a handful of times. Its cognate antigen is unknown. KT2, a clone with a known TCR, was spiked into unfractionated PBMC. V shed 0 bases and J shed 5 bases, with 21 bases lying between them. This CDR3 has 17 residues. Looked up from germline, CDR1 is SGDLS and CDR2 is YYNGEE. A single-stranded UMI oligo with SP2 sequence was ligated to cDNA 3' ends. The first PCR ran approximately 4 cycles with an equimolar RC1.1 and RC1.2 beta primer mix. TCRdb re-analysed the UMI-ligation and nested PCR reads in MiXCR, keeping a single row per CDR3 protein. The sample records around 56,000 distinct CDR3 sequences, 10% to 15% being singletons. Whole-study results and caveats: KT2 sequence counts showed saturation when very many KT2 cells were spiked in.

The source is a human donor. Input material: PBMCs spiked with cells of the T cell clone KT2. V gene TRBV9 combines with J gene TRBJ2-7; the D gene is possibly TRBD2 (5 bases). CDR3 DNA sequence: TGTGCCAGCAGCGTAGGGACTGGGCGGGCCTCTATCGACGAGCAGTACTTC. This gives the protein CASSVGTGRASIDEQYF.